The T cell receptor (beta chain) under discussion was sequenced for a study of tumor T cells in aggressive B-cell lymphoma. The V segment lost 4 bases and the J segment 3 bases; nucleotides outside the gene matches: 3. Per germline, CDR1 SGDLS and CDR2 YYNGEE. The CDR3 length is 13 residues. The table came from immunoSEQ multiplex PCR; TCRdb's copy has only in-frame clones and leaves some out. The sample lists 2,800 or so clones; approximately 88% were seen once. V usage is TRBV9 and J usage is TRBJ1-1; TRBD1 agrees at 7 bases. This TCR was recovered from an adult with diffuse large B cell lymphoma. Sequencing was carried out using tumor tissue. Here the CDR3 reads CASSIGQDTEAFF. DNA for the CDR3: TGTGCCAGCAGCATCGGACAGGACACTGAAGCTTTCTTT.